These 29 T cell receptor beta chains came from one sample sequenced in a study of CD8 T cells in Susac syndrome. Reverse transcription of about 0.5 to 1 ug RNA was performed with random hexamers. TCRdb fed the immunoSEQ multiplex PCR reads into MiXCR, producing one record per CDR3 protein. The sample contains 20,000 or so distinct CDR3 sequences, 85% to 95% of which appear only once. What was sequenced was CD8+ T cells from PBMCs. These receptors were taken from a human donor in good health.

CDR3: CASSLGPPSEQYV. CDR3 sequence (DNA): TGCGCCAGCAGCCTGGGACCCCCAAGCGAGCAGTACGTC. This chain uses TRBV5-1 with TRBJ2-7; D is tentatively TRBD1 or TRBD2 (5 bases each). The CDR3 consists of 13 residues. From germline, CDR1 is SGHRS and CDR2 YFSETQ. The germline V and J ends were trimmed by 4 bases and 6 bases, with 14 bases remaining between them.

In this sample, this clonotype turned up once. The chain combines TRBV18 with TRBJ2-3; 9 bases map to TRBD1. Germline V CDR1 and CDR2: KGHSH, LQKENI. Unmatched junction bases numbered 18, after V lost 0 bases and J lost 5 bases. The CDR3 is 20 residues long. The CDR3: CASSPPSWDREWGAGDTQYF. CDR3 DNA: TGTGCCAGCTCACCACCGAGCTGGGACAGGGAATGGGGCGCAGGAGATACGCAGTATTTT.

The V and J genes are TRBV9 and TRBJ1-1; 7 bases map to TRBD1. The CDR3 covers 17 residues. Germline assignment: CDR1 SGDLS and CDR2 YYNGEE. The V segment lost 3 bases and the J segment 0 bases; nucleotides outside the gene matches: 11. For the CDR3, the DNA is TGTGCCAGCAGCGAGGGGCCCCCGGGACAGATGAACACTGAAGCTTTCTTT. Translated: CASSEGPPGQMNTEAFF.

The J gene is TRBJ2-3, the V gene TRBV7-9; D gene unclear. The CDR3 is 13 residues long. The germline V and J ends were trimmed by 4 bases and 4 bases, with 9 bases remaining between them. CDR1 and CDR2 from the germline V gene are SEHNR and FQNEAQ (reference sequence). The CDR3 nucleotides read TGTGCCAGCAGCTGGCCCCCGTCAGATACGCAGTATTTT. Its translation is CASSWPPSDTQYF.

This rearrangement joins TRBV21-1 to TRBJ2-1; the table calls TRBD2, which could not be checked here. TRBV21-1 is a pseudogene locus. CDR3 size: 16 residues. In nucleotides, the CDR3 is TGTGCCGGTTCTAGCGATCTCACTTCTGGGGGCAATGAGCAGTTCTTC. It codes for CAGSSDLTSGGNEQFF.

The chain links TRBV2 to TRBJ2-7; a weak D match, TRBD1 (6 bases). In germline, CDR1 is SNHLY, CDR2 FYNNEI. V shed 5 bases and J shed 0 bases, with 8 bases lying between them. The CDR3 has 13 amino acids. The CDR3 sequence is CASSQGSSYEQYV. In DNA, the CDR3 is TGTGCCAGCAGTCAGGGGAGCTCCTACGAGCAGTACGTC.

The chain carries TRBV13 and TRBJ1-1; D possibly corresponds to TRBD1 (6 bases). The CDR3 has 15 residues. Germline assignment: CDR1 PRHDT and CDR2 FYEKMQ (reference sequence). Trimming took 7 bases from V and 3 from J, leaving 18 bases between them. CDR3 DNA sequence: TGTGCCAGCACTGAGGGGGTGACAGTTTACACTGAAGCTTTCTTT. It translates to CASTEGVTVYTEAFF.

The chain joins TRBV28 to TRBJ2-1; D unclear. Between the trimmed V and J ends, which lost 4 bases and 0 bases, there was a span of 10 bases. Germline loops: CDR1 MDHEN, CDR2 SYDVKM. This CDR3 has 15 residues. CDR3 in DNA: TGTGCCAGCAGTTCGGATGCGGCCTCCTACAATGAGCAGTTCTTC. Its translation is CASSSDAASYNEQFF.

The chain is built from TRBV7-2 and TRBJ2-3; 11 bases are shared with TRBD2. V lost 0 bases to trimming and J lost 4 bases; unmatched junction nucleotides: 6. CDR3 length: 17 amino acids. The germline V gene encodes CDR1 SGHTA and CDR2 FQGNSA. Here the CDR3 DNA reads TGTGCCAGCAGCTTAGCTGCCCCGGGACTAGCGGCAGATACGCAGTATTTT. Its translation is CASSLAAPGLAADTQYF.

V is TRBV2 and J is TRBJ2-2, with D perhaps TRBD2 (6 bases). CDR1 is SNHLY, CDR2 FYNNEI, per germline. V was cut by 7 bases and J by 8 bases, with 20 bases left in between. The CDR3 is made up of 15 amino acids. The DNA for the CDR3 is TGTGCCAGCACCGAACCGGGACCCGGAGGGGGGGAGCTGTTTTTT. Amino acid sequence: CASTEPGPGGGELFF.

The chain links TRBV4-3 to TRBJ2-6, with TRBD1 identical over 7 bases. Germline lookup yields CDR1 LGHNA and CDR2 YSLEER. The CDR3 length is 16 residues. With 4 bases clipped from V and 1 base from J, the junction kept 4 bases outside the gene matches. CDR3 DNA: TGCGCCAGCAGCCCCTCGGACAGGTCTGGGGCCAACGTCCTGACTTTC. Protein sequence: CASSPSDRSGANVLTF.

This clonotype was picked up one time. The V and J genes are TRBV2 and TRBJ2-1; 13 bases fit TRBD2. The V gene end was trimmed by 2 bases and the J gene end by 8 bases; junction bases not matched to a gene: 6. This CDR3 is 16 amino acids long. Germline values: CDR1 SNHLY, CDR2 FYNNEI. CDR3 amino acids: CASSEPGTSGTDEQFF. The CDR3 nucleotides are TGTGCCAGCAGTGAACCCGGGACTAGCGGGACCGATGAGCAGTTCTTC. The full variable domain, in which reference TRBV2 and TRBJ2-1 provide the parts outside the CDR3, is EPEVTQTPSHQVTQMGQEVILRCVPISNHLYFYWYRQILGQKVEFLVSFYNNEISEKSEIFDDQFSVERPDGSNFTLKIRSTKLEDSAMYFCASSEPGTSGTDEQFFGPGTRLTVL.

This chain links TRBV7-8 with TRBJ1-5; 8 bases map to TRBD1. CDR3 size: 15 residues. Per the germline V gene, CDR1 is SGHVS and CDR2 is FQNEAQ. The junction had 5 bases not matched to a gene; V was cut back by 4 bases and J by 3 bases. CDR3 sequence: CASSSDRGPNQPQHF. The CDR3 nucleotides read TGTGCCAGCAGCTCCGACAGGGGCCCCAATCAGCCCCAGCATTTT. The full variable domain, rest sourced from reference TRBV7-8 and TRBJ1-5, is GAGVSQSPRYKVAKRGQDVALRCDPISGHVSLFWYQQALGQGPEFLTYFQNEAQLDKSGLPSDRFFAERPEGSVSTLKIQRTQQEDSAVYLCASSSDRGPNQPQHFGDGTRLSIL.

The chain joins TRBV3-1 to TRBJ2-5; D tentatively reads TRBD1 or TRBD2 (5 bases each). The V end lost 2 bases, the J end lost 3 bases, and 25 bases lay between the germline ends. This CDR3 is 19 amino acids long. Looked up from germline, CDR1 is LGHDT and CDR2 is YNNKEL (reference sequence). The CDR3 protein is CASSQIAYLGRMNEETQYF. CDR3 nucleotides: TGTGCCAGCAGCCAAATCGCCTACTTGGGACGGATGAACGAAGAGACCCAGTACTTC.

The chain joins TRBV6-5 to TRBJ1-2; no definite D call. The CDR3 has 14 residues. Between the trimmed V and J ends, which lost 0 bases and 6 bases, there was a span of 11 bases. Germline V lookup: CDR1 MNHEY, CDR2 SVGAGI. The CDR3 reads CASSYSGGLDGYTF. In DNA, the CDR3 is TGTGCCAGCAGTTACTCGGGAGGGTTGGATGGCTACACCTTC.

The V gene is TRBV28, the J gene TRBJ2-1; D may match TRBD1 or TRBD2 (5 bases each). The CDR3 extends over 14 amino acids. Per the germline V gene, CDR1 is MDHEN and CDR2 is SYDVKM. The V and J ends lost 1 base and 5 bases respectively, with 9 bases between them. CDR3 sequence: CASSLLLGDNEQFF. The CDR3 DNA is TGTGCCAGCAGTTTATTACTAGGGGACAATGAGCAGTTCTTC.

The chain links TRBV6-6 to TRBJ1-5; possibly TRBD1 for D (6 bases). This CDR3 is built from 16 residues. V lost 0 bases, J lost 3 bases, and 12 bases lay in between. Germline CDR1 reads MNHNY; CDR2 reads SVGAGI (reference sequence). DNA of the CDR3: TGTGCCAGCAGTTACTCGGAGGGGGGCCACAATCAGCCCCAGCATTTT. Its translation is CASSYSEGGHNQPQHF.

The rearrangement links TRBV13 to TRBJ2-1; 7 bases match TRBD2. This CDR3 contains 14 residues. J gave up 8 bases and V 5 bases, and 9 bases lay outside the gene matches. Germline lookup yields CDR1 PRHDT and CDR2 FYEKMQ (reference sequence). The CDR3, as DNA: TGTGCCAGCAGCGCCGGACTAGACCCATATGAGCAGTTCTTC. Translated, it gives CASSAGLDPYEQFF.

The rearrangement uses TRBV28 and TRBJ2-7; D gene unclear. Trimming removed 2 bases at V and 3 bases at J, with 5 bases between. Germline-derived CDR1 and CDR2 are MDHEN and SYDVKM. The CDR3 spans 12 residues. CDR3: CASSLTDYEQYF. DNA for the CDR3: TGTGCCAGCAGTTTAACGGACTACGAGCAGTACTTC.

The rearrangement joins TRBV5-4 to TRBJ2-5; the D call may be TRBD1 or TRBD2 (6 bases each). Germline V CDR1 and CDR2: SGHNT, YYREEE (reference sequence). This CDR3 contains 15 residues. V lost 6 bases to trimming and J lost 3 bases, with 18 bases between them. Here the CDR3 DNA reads TGTGCCAGCACCCCGAGGGGGAGGAATGAAGAGACCCAGTACTTC. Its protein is CASTPRGRNEETQYF.

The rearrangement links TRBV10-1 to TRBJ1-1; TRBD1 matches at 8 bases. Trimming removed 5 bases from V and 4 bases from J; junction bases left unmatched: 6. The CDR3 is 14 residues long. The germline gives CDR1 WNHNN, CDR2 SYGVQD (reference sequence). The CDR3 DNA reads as TGCGCCAGCAGTCCGACAGGGGTTGGCACTGAAGCTTTCTTT. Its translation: CASSPTGVGTEAFF.

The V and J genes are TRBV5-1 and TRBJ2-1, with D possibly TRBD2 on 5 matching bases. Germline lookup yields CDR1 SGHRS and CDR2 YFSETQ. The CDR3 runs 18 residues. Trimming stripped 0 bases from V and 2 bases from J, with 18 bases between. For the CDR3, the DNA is TGCGCCAGCAGCTTGGGGTTCGGAGGTCTACCGCCCTACAATGAGCAGTTCTTC. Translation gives CASSLGFGGLPPYNEQFF.

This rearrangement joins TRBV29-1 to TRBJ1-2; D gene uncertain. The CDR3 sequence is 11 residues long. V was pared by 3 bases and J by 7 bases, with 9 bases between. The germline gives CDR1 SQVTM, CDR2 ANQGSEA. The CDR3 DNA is TGCAGCGTTGAGTTTGGAGGTGGCTACACCTTC. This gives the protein CSVEFGGGYTF. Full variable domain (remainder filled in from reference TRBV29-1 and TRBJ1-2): SAVISQKPSRDICQRGTSLTIQCQVDSQVTMMFWYRQQPGQSLTLIATANQGSEATYESGFVIDKFPISRPNLTFSTLTVSNMSPEDSSIYLCSVEFGGGYTFGSGTRLTVV.

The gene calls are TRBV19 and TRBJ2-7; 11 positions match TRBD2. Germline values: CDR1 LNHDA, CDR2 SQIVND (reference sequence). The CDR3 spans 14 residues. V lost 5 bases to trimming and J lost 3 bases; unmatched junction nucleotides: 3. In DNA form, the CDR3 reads TGTGCCAGTAGTCCAGGGACTAGCGGCTACGAGCAGTACTTC. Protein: CASSPGTSGYEQYF. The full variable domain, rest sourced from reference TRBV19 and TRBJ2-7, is DGGITQSPKYLFRKEGQNVTLSCEQNLNHDAMYWYRQDPGQGLRLIYYSQIVNDFQKGDIAEGYSVSREKKESFPLTVTSAQKNPTAFYLCASSPGTSGYEQYFGPGTRLTVT.

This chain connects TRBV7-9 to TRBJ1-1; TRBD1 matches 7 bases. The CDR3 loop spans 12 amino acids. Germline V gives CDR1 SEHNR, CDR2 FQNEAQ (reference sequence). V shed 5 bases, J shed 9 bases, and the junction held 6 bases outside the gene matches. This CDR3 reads CASSADREKAFF. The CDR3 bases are TGTGCCAGCAGCGCCGACAGGGAAAAAGCTTTCTTT.

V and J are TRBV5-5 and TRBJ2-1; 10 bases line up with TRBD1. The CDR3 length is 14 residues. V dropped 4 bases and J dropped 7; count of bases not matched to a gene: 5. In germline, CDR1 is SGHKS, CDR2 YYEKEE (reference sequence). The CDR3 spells CASSETGGWNEQFF. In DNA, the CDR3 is TGTGCCAGCAGCGAGACAGGGGGCTGGAATGAGCAGTTCTTC.

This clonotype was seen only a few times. DNA for the CDR3: TGCAGCGTTGAAGACTGGGGCCAGACCTACGAGCAGTACTTC. The encoded protein is CSVEDWGQTYEQYF. The J gene is TRBJ2-7, the V gene TRBV29-1, with D possibly being TRBD1 (5 bases). Germline CDR1 reads SQVTM; CDR2 reads ANQGSEA. V lost 0 bases, J lost 2 bases, and 11 bases lay in between. The CDR3 extends over 14 amino acids.

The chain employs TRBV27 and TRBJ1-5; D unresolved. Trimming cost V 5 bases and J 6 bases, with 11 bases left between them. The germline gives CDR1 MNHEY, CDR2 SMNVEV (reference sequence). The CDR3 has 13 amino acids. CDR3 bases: TGTGCCAGCAGTCTATTTGAAGGTCAGCCCCAGCATTTT. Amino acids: CASSLFEGQPQHF.

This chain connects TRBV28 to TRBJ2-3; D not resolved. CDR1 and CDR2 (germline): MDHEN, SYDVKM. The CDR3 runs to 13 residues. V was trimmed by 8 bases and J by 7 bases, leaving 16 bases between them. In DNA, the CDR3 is TGTGCCAGCGGGTGGCTAGGTTCTAATACGCAGTATTTT. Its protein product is CASGWLGSNTQYF. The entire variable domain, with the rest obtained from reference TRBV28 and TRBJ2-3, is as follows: DVKVTQSSRYLVKRTGEKVFLECVQDMDHENMFWYRQDPGLGLRLIYFSYDVKMKEKGDIPEGYSVSREKKERFSLILESASTNQTSMYLCASGWLGSNTQYFGPGTRLTVL.